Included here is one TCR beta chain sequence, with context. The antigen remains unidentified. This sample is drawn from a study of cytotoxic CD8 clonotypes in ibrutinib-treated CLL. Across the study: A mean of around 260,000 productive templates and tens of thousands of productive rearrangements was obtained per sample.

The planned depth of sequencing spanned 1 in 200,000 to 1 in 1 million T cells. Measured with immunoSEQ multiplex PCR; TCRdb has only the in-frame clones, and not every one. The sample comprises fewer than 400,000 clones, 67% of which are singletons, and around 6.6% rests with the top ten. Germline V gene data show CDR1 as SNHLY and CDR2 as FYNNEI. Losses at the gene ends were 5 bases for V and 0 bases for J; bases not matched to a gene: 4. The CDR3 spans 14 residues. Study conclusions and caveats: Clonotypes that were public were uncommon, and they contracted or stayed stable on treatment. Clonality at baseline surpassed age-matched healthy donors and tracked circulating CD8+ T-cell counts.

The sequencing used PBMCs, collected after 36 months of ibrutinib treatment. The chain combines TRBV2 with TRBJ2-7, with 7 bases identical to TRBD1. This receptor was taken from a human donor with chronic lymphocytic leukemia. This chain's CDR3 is CASSWTGYSYEQYF. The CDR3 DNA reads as TGTGCCAGCAGTTGGACAGGCTACTCCTACGAGCAGTACTTC. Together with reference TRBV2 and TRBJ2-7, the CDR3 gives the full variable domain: EPEVTQTPSHQVTQMGQEVILRCVPISNHLYFYWYRQILGQKVEFLVSFYNNEISEKSEIFDDQFSVERPDGSNFTLKIRSTKLEDSAMYFCASSWTGYSYEQYFGPGTRLTVT.